These 27 T cell receptor beta chains originate from one sample sequenced in a study of beta chain features in type 1 diabetes. Study outcomes and limitations: Shortening of TCRB CDR3s, moderate but significant, appeared in all four CD4+ subsets of Type 1 diabetes patients.

TCRB transcripts that were expressed got sequenced, as all of the isolated RNA had been reverse transcribed. Sequencing was performed with immunoSEQ multiplex PCR; in TCRdb, only in-frame clones are kept and a portion is missing. The sample has about 700,000 clones, roughly 13% seen once. Antigen specificity for these receptors is unknown. The material sequenced was naive CD4+ T cells from blood. The receptors derive from a man aged 18 to 30 with type 1 diabetes.

About this clone itself: The same CDR3 is also encoded by other DNA sequences in this sample. The chain has TRBV5-4 and TRBJ2-3, with D maybe TRBD2 (5 bases). CDR1 SGHNT and CDR2 YYREEE come from the germline V gene (reference sequence). V was cut by 0 bases and J by 4 bases, with 6 bases left in between. CDR3 size: 13 residues. CDR3 sequence reads: CASSLEGADTQYF. CDR3 bases: TGTGCCAGCAGCTTGGAGGGAGCAGATACGCAGTATTTT.

In its sample, this clone was seen a few times. The rearrangement joins TRBV15 to TRBJ1-5; 7 positions agree with TRBD1. Germline V gene data show CDR1 as LNHNV and CDR2 as YYDKDF (reference sequence). CDR3 length equals 13 residues. V lost 8 bases to trimming and J lost 11 bases; unmatched junction nucleotides: 12. For the CDR3, the DNA is TGTGCCACCTTGGAGACAGGGCTTAAGGCCCAGCATTTT. Encoded protein: CATLETGLKAQHF.

CDR3 DNA sequence: TGTGCCAGCACGGGACTAGCCTACAATGAGCAGTTCTTC. Translating gives CASTGLAYNEQFF. V and J are TRBV19 and TRBJ2-1; 8 bases align to TRBD2. Germline-derived CDR1 and CDR2 are LNHDA and SQIVND (reference sequence). The CDR3 is 13 residues long. With 9 bases clipped from V and 2 bases from J, the junction kept 3 bases outside the gene matches. Using reference TRBV19 and TRBJ2-1 for the parts outside the CDR3, the full variable domain is DGGITQSPKYLFRKEGQNVTLSCEQNLNHDAMYWYRQDPGQGLRLIYYSQIVNDFQKGDIAEGYSVSREKKESFPLTVTSAQKNPTAFYLCASTGLAYNEQFFGPGTRLTVL.

This clone has only a few counts. The chain has TRBV7-8 and TRBJ1-4, with 7 bases matching TRBD1. J lost 12 bases, V lost 5 bases, and 3 bases had no gene match. This CDR3 is 11 amino acids long. Germline loops: CDR1 SGHVS, CDR2 FQNEAQ. Here the CDR3 DNA reads TGTGCCAGCAGCCGTACAGGGGAACTGTTTTTT. Translating it yields CASSRTGELFF.

The CDR3 region has the DNA TGTGCCTGGAGAAAGGGGGACAGGGTAAGCTCGGGAGCTTTCTTT. Amino acids: CAWRKGDRVSSGAFF. This chain connects TRBV30 to TRBJ1-1; 9 positions match TRBD1. Per germline, CDR1 GTSNPN and CDR2 SVGIG (reference sequence). The CDR3 consists of 15 residues. V gave up 3 bases and J gave up 10 bases; unmatched junction bases: 15.

The sample holds a few counts of this clone. The V gene is TRBV19, the J gene TRBJ1-6; no reliable D call. CDR3 size: 16 residues. Trimming left V 4 bases short and J 7 bases short, with 17 bases between. Looked up from germline, CDR1 is LNHDA and CDR2 is SQIVND (reference sequence). Here the CDR3 reads CASSKESASRNSPLHF. The CDR3 region has the DNA TGTGCCAGTAGTAAAGAATCGGCCAGCCGCAATTCACCCCTCCACTTT.

The genes are TRBV13 and TRBJ2-7, with TRBD1 as a possible D gene (5 bases). Germline CDR1 reads PRHDT; CDR2 reads FYEKMQ (reference sequence). The CDR3 loop spans 14 amino acids. The germline V and J ends were trimmed by 2 bases and 7 bases, with 15 bases remaining between them. CDR3 coding DNA: TGTGCCAGCAGCTTAAGGCAGGGTTACCATGAGCAGTACTTC. Its protein is CASSLRQGYHEQYF.

This clone was counted between two and nine times. The same CDR3 also results from other DNA sequences found in this sample. The chain joins TRBV5-1 to TRBJ2-2; perhaps TRBD1 as D (5 bases). CDR1 and CDR2 from the germline V gene are SGHRS and YFSETQ. The CDR3 spans 15 residues. V was shortened by 4 bases and J by 0 bases, with 10 bases between the two germline ends. The CDR3 protein is CASSLDRANTGELFF. The CDR3 DNA reads TGCGCCAGCAGCCTCGACAGAGCGAACACCGGGGAGCTGTTTTTT.

This chain links TRBV6-5 with TRBJ2-1, with 9 bases aligning to TRBD1. This CDR3 is built from 14 residues. J lost 5 bases, V lost 7 bases, and 6 bases had no gene match. In germline, CDR1 is MNHEY, CDR2 SVGAGI. The CDR3 region is CASTEQGADNEQFF. CDR3 bases: TGTGCCAGCACCGAACAGGGGGCTGACAATGAGCAGTTCTTC.

The V call is TRBV7-9, the J call TRBJ2-3; no reliable D call. The CDR3 contains 12 residues. The V end was cut by 5 bases, the J end by 6 bases, with 9 bases between. Germline V gene sequence: CDR1 SEHNR, CDR2 FQNEAQ (reference sequence). This chain's CDR3 is CASSTLWDTQYF. In nucleotides, the CDR3 is TGTGCCAGCAGCACTCTCTGGGATACGCAGTATTTT.

This clone was detected a few times. The chain couples TRBV4-2 to TRBJ2-1; 11 bases are shared with TRBD2. This CDR3 has 16 amino acids. The V and J ends lost 2 bases and 5 bases, in that order; junction bases with no gene match: 5. CDR1 and CDR2 from the germline V gene are LGHNA and YNFKEQ. The CDR3 is CASSQILAGANNEQFF. The DNA for the CDR3 is TGTGCCAGCAGCCAAATACTAGCGGGGGCGAACAATGAGCAGTTCTTC.

This clone was detected only a few times. The chain couples TRBV5-4 to TRBJ2-3, with D possibly matching TRBD1 (6 bases). Deletions cut 2 bases from V and 6 bases from J, with 16 bases between. Germline V gene sequence: CDR1 SGHNT, CDR2 YYREEE (reference sequence). This CDR3 has 15 amino acids. The CDR3 DNA reads as TGTGCCAGCAGCTTCCGACAGGACGCCAGGGATACGCAGTATTTT. This gives the protein CASSFRQDARDTQYF.

This clone was seen only a few times. The rearrangement links TRBV7-9 to TRBJ1-6, with D unclear. This CDR3 is built from 14 residues. The V and J ends lost 5 bases and 5 bases respectively, with 10 bases between them. Germline CDR1 is SEHNR and CDR2 is FQNEAQ (reference sequence). The chain's CDR3 is CASSRTGNNSPLHF. CDR3 bases: TGTGCCAGCAGCCGGACGGGGAATAATTCACCCCTCCACTTT.

This chain links TRBV30 with TRBJ1-1; D remains ambiguous. The CDR3 covers 14 residues. The V and J ends lost 0 bases and 5 bases respectively, with 13 bases between them. The germline gives CDR1 GTSNPN, CDR2 SVGIG (reference sequence). CDR3 sequence (DNA): TGTGCCTGGAGTGTATTGGATCGTGGGACTGAAGCTTTCTTT. Translating gives CAWSVLDRGTEAFF. Variable domain in full (rest from reference TRBV30 and TRBJ1-1): SQTIHQWPATLVQPVGSPLSLECTVEGTSNPNLYWYRQAAGRGLQLLFYSVGIGQISSEVPQNLSASRPQDRQFILSSKKLLLSDSGFYLCAWSVLDRGTEAFFGQGTRLTVV.

The genes are TRBV6-1 and TRBJ1-5, with D tentatively TRBD1 (5 bases). This CDR3 comprises 15 residues. Germline CDR1 reads MNHNS; CDR2 reads SASEGT. V was cut by 6 bases and J by 5 bases, with 17 bases left in between. The CDR3 here is CASRVNRGLDQPQHF. CDR3 sequence (DNA): TGTGCCAGCAGAGTAAATAGGGGTTTGGATCAGCCCCAGCATTTT.

This clone has just one count. The chain's CDR3 is CAWSRSQATEAFF. In nucleotides, the CDR3 is TGTGCCTGGAGTAGGTCGCAGGCCACTGAAGCTTTCTTT. The rearrangement links TRBV30 to TRBJ1-1; D is uncertain. V was trimmed by 2 bases and J by 4 bases, leaving 11 bases between them. This CDR3 region has 13 residues. Looked up from germline, CDR1 is GTSNPN and CDR2 is SVGIG (reference sequence).

The chain links TRBV2 to TRBJ1-1, with 7 positions matching TRBD1. The V and J ends lost 8 bases and 1 base, in that order; junction bases with no gene match: 7. This CDR3 has 14 amino acids. The V gene's germline CDR1 is SNHLY and CDR2 FYNNEI. The CDR3 is CASLRGPGNTEAFF. In nucleotides, the CDR3 is TGTGCCAGCCTAAGGGGGCCAGGGAACACTGAAGCTTTCTTT.

This clone has more than one count but fewer than ten. This chain connects TRBV7-9 to TRBJ2-5; D call uncertain. The CDR3 spans 12 residues. Per the germline V gene, CDR1 is SEHNR and CDR2 is FQNEAQ (reference sequence). The V and J ends lost 5 bases and 7 bases respectively, with 11 bases between them. Written as DNA, the CDR3 is TGTGCCAGCAGCCCGCGGAGTTTGACCCAGTACTTC. Its translation is CASSPRSLTQYF.

The V and J genes are TRBV30 and TRBJ2-2; D might be TRBD2 (5 bases). This CDR3 spans 12 amino acids. The ends were cut back, 1 base at V and 6 bases at J, with 6 bases in the middle. CDR1 and CDR2 (germline): GTSNPN, SVGIG (reference sequence). The CDR3 region is CAWSGGSGELFF. The DNA of the CDR3 is TGTGCCTGGAGTGGAGGGTCCGGGGAGCTGTTTTTT.

This clone was seen more than once but under ten times. The chain recombines TRBV30 with TRBJ1-2; D unresolved. V shed 0 bases and J shed 4 bases, with 12 bases lying between them. Germline V gene sequence: CDR1 GTSNPN, CDR2 SVGIG (reference sequence). The length of the CDR3 is 14 residues. CDR3 coding DNA: TGTGCCTGGAGTGTACTCACGAGGGCCTATGGCTACACCTTC. Translation: CAWSVLTRAYGYTF.

The table lists this clone with a few counts. A read error may be the cause here, since a much bigger clone is one base away. Other DNA sequences within the sample encode an identical CDR3. The chain carries TRBV7-6 and TRBJ2-3, with no clear D. In germline, CDR1 is SGHVS, CDR2 FNYEAQ. The CDR3 length is 11 residues. Trimming stripped 4 bases from V and 2 bases from J, with 1 base between. The CDR3 coding sequence is TGTGCCAGCAGCTCCACAGATACGCAGTATTTT. Translation gives CASSSTDTQYF.

Details on this clone: Other DNA sequences in this sample translate to the same CDR3. The genes are TRBV27 and TRBJ1-6, with 7 positions matching TRBD1. With 6 bases clipped from V and 8 bases from J, the junction kept 4 bases outside the gene matches. The CDR3 covers 13 residues. From germline, CDR1 is MNHEY and CDR2 SMNVEV (reference sequence). DNA for the CDR3: TGTGCCAGCAGCCTTGGGACAGATTCACCCCTCCACTTT. It specifies CASSLGTDSPLHF.

The V gene is TRBV14, the J gene TRBJ2-7; D remains unclear. V lost 0 bases, J lost 3 bases, and 18 bases lay in between. Germline V lookup: CDR1 SGHDN, CDR2 FVKESK. The CDR3 contains 17 residues. The CDR3 loop is CASSQERWAVGSYEQYF. As DNA, the CDR3 is TGTGCCAGCAGCCAAGAACGGTGGGCAGTTGGTAGCTACGAGCAGTACTTC.

This clone was seen a handful of times. This chain uses TRBV25-1 with TRBJ2-1, with TRBD2 matching 11 bases. The CDR3 sequence is 16 residues long. V trimming: 3 bases; J trimming: 7 bases; junction bases outside the gene matches: 8. Germline V gene sequence: CDR1 MGHDK, CDR2 SYGVNS. The DNA for the CDR3 is TGTGCCAGCAGTGAGGGGTTAGCGGGGGGGTATAATGAGCAGTTCTTC. Translating it yields CASSEGLAGGYNEQFF.

The rearrangement joins TRBV7-8 to TRBJ2-3; possible D gene TRBD2, 5 bases. The V and J ends lost 2 bases and 0 bases respectively, with 6 bases between them. In germline, CDR1 is SGHVS, CDR2 FQNEAQ. The CDR3 has 14 residues. The CDR3 sequence: CASSLWRSTDTQYF. As DNA, the CDR3 is TGTGCCAGCAGCTTATGGAGGAGCACAGATACGCAGTATTTT.

This chain uses TRBV29-1 with TRBJ2-2, with D unclear. V was trimmed by 3 bases and J by 1 base, leaving 6 bases between them. Germline lookup yields CDR1 SQVTM and CDR2 ANQGSEA. CDR3 size: 13 residues. The CDR3 protein is CSVEHVNTGELFF. CDR3 DNA: TGCAGCGTTGAGCACGTGAACACCGGGGAGCTGTTTTTT.

This clone was seen a handful of times. The chain combines TRBV10-2 with TRBJ2-3, with no clear D. This CDR3 is 13 amino acids long. Per germline, CDR1 WSHSY and CDR2 SAAADI. Trimming took 6 bases from V and 2 from J, leaving 9 bases between them. The CDR3 is CASREPNTDTQYF. For the CDR3, the DNA is TGCGCCAGCAGAGAACCTAACACAGATACGCAGTATTTT.